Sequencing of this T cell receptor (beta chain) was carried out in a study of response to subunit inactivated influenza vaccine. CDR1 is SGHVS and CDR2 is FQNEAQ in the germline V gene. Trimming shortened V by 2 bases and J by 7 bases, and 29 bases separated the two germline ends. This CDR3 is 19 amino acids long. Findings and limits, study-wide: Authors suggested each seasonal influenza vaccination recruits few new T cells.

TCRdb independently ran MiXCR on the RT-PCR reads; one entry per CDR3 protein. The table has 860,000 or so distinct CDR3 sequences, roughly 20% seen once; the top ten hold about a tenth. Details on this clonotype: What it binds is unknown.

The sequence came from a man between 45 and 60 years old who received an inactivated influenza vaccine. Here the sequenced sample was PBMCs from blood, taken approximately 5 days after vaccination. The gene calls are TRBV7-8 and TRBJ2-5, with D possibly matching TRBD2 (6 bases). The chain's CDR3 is CASSLRAGTGTSYWGTQYF. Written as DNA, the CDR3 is TGTGCCAGCAGCTTACGCGCGGGAACCGGGACCTCTTACTGGGGGACCCAGTACTTC.